This entry describes one T cell receptor beta chain. Antigen specificity is unknown. These data come from a study of T cell repertoires in cytomegalovirus infection. The overall study: Both CMV infection and a matching HLA type were indicated by public TCR beta signatures.

TCRdb re-called the reads with MiXCR, one entry per CDR3 protein. The sample records about 490,000 distinct CDR3 sequences, 26% being singletons. The germline V and J ends were trimmed by 7 bases and 5 bases, with 15 bases remaining between them. The length of the CDR3 is 14 residues. General study findings and limits: The ex vivo response was dominated by HLA-C-restricted CMV-specific TCR beta clonotypes. Cumulated frequencies of public TCR beta families served to identify carriers of CMV plus the relevant HLA.

The sequenced sample consisted of PBMCs. The TCR was taken from a human donor in good health (CMV status not recorded). Some clones in this sample may be carry-over from other donors' samples. The rearrangement joins TRBV12-3 or TRBV12-4 to TRBJ1-5, with D possibly matching TRBD1 (6 bases). The CDR3 bases are TGTGCCAGCACCCCACAGGGAATGGATCAGCCCCAGCATTTT. Protein: CASTPQGMDQPQHF.